Presented here are 18 T cell receptor beta chains from one specimen sequenced in a study of spatial heterogeneity in lung cancer. Their antigens are not known. Noted time point: sample taken at primary tumor resection. Points from the study as a whole: Counts of expanded alpha and beta TCRs within tumors tracked the tumor nonsynonymous mutation count.

TCRdb reprocessed the 5' RACE reads via MiXCR and lists one record per CDR3 protein. The sample has some 15,000 distinct CDR3 sequences, 6.5% to 8% seen once; the top ten hold 7.5% to 9.5%. The input for sequencing was lung tumor tissue, taken at surgery. The receptor source for this set is a male donor with early-stage non-small cell lung cancer.

This clonotype has only a few counts. The chain couples TRBV11-1 to TRBJ2-5; 7 nucleotides line up with TRBD1. Germline CDR1 and CDR2: SGHAT and FQDESV (reference sequence). The CDR3 totals 18 residues. V trimming: 1 base; J trimming: 5 bases; junction bases outside the gene matches: 16. The CDR3 region is CASSLGVYPGQTRETQYF. The CDR3 coding sequence is TGTGCCAGCAGCTTAGGTGTCTATCCGGGACAGACGCGCGAGACCCAGTACTTC.

This sequence joins TRBV29-1 and TRBJ2-5; D possibly uses TRBD1 or TRBD2 (5 bases each). The CDR3 is 13 amino acids. The ends were cut back, 7 bases at V and 2 bases at J, with 14 bases in the middle. CDR1 and CDR2 (germline): SQVTM, ANQGSEA. The CDR3 loop is CSAGALGQETQYF. The DNA of the CDR3 is TGCAGCGCCGGGGCACTAGGACAAGAGACCCAGTACTTC.

This clonotype was counted at least ten times. The V and J genes are TRBV6-1 and TRBJ2-7; maybe TRBD2 (5 bases). This CDR3 contains 13 residues. Germline V gives CDR1 MNHNS, CDR2 SASEGT. Trimming took 3 bases from V and 6 from J, leaving 12 bases between them. DNA for the CDR3: TGTGCCAGCAGTGACCTAGCTCGGGGCGAGCAGTACTTC. Translation: CASSDLARGEQYF.

In its sample, this clonotype is medium-sized. The rearrangement links TRBV12-3 or TRBV12-4 to TRBJ2-7; the D call may be TRBD1 or TRBD2 (5 bases each). The length of the CDR3 is 12 residues. The V end was cut by 4 bases, the J end by 7 bases, with 11 bases between. DNA for the CDR3: TGTGCCAGCAGTTCATTGGGACGGGAGCAGTACTTC. Its protein is CASSSLGREQYF.

This clonotype occurred many times. As DNA, the CDR3 is TGTGCCAGCAGCGTAGTAGGGTTAGAGAGGGAGACCCAGTACTTC. Its protein product is CASSVVGLERETQYF. V is TRBV9 and J is TRBJ2-5; D gene unclear. Germline V CDR1 and CDR2: SGDLS, YYNGEE. CDR3 size: 15 residues. The ends were cut back, 0 bases at V and 5 bases at J, with 14 bases in the middle.

The sample holds many counts of this clonotype. The gene calls are TRBV19 and TRBJ1-5; D is perhaps TRBD1 (5 bases). The germline V gene has CDR1 LNHDA and CDR2 SQIVND (reference sequence). V dropped 6 bases and J dropped 7 bases, with 19 bases sitting between them. There are 15 residues in the CDR3. This CDR3 reads CASRSHSRVGQPQHF. As DNA, the CDR3 is TGTGCCAGTAGATCTCATAGCAGGGTTGGGCAGCCCCAGCATTTT.

Regarding this clonotype: Sequence at one end of the junction differs from germline and may be a read error. The chain recombines TRBV7-2 with TRBJ1-2; 10 positions agree with TRBD1. Germline CDR1 is SGHTA and CDR2 is FQGNSA. This CDR3 contains 14 residues. CDR3 nucleotide sequence: TGTGCCGGCAGCTTCCGACAGGGGGCTGTCCCTTACACCTTC. This gives the protein CAGSFRQGAVPYTF.

This clonotype was counted ten times or more. The rearrangement links TRBV2 to TRBJ2-2, with 9 positions matching TRBD1. From germline, CDR1 is SNHLY and CDR2 FYNNEI. V was pared by 11 bases and J by 4 bases, with 8 bases of the junction left unmatched. This CDR3 is built from 14 residues. The CDR3 reads CAGRWTGVTGELFF. CDR3 sequence (DNA): TGTGCCGGACGGTGGACAGGGGTCACCGGGGAGCTGTTTTTT.

This clonotype was recorded many times. This sequence joins TRBV20-1 and TRBJ2-5; the match to TRBD2 covers 8 bases. There are 12 residues in the CDR3. V was pared by 6 bases and J by 5 bases, with 5 bases of the junction left unmatched. Looked up from germline, CDR1 is DFQATT and CDR2 is SNEGSKA (reference sequence). Written as DNA, the CDR3 is TGCAGTGCCCGGACTAGCTGGGAGACCCAGTACTTC. Its protein product is CSARTSWETQYF.

V usage is TRBV20-1 and J usage is TRBJ2-3; 8 bases line up with TRBD2. Looked up from germline, CDR1 is DFQATT and CDR2 is SNEGSKA (reference sequence). The V and J ends lost 1 base and 7 bases, in that order; junction bases with no gene match: 16. This CDR3 is built from 17 residues. The CDR3: CSARVTSGGPRVYTQYF. DNA for the CDR3: TGCAGTGCTAGAGTAACTAGCGGTGGGCCAAGAGTGTATACGCAGTATTTT.

The rearrangement links TRBV5-4 to TRBJ2-3; a possible D gene is TRBD1 (6 bases). The CDR3 runs to 14 residues. Trimming shortened V by 4 bases and J by 8 bases, and 17 bases separated the two germline ends. The germline V gene has CDR1 SGHNT and CDR2 YYREEE (reference sequence). The chain's CDR3 is CASSHQQGMGTQYF. CDR3 nucleotides: TGTGCCAGCAGCCACCAACAGGGCATGGGTACGCAGTATTTT. Full variable domain (missing parts from reference TRBV5-4 and TRBJ2-3): ETGVTQSPTHLIKTRGQQVTLRCSSQSGHNTVSWYQQALGQGPQFIFQYYREEENGRGNFPPRFSGLQFPNYSSELNVNALELDDSALYLCASSHQQGMGTQYFGPGTRLTVL.

This clonotype has a count of ten or more. This chain connects TRBV15 to TRBJ2-5, with TRBD2 matching over 13 bases. The CDR3 is 21 residues long. Trimming took 0 bases from V and 3 from J; bases not matched to a gene: 16. The V gene's germline CDR1 is LNHNV and CDR2 YYDKDF (reference sequence). In DNA, the CDR3 is TGTGCCACCAGCAGAGATATAGGACTAGCGGGGGCCTTCTCCGATGAAGAGACCCAGTACTTC. This encodes CATSRDIGLAGAFSDEETQYF.

This clonotype is medium-sized by share. V and J are TRBV12-3 or TRBV12-4 and TRBJ2-7; D call uncertain. There are 14 residues in the CDR3. V was pared by 4 bases and J by 5 bases, with 15 bases between. CDR3 protein: CASSYSDLKDEQYF. CDR3 DNA sequence: TGTGCCAGCAGTTACTCGGATTTGAAGGACGAGCAGTACTTC.

In this sample, this clonotype is medium-sized. The J gene is TRBJ1-1, the V gene TRBV11-3, with TRBD1 matching over 8 bases. Per the germline V gene, CDR1 is SGHNT and CDR2 is YENEEA. The CDR3 sequence is 16 residues long. The V gene end was trimmed by 5 bases and the J gene end by 4 bases; junction bases not matched to a gene: 12. The CDR3 sequence is CASSLTGADQGTEAFF. CDR3 DNA: TGTGCCAGCAGCCTGACAGGGGCCGACCAGGGCACTGAAGCTTTCTTT.

This clonotype was counted between two and nine times. This chain links TRBV13 with TRBJ2-1; D is undetermined. The germline V and J ends were trimmed by 3 bases and 4 bases, with 4 bases remaining between them. CDR1 is PRHDT, CDR2 FYEKMQ, per germline (reference sequence). The CDR3 is made up of 12 amino acids. CDR3 sequence (DNA): TGTGCCAGCAGCTTTAGGTACAATGAGCAGTTCTTC. It specifies CASSFRYNEQFF.

This clonotype was seen many times. The CDR3 nucleotides are TGCAGTGCCCAAGTCCCCAGACGCACAGATACGCAGTATTTT. Amino acid sequence: CSAQVPRRTDTQYF. The chain employs TRBV20-1 and TRBJ2-3; D call uncertain. The CDR3 covers 14 residues. In germline, CDR1 is DFQATT, CDR2 SNEGSKA (reference sequence). Deletions cut 6 bases from V and 1 base from J, with 14 bases between.

DNA of the CDR3: TGTGCCAGTAGGGGGGGACTAGCGGACACCGGGGAGCTGTTTTTT. It translates to CASRGGLADTGELFF. V gene TRBV19 combines with J gene TRBJ2-2, with 11 positions matching TRBD2. This CDR3 comprises 15 residues. From germline, CDR1 is LNHDA and CDR2 SQIVND (reference sequence). V lost 6 bases, J lost 3 bases, and 3 bases stayed unmatched.

This clonotype was found many times. This rearrangement joins TRBV7-2 to TRBJ1-2, with D perhaps TRBD1 (6 bases). Trimming removed 7 bases from V and 8 bases from J, with 17 bases in between. CDR3 length: 13 residues. Germline V gene data show CDR1 as SGHTA and CDR2 as FQGNSA. The CDR3 bases are TGTGCCAGCACCCTCCCAGGGGCGGGGGGCTACACCTTC. Translated, it gives CASTLPGAGGYTF.